This entry concerns a single TCR beta chain. The sample originates from a study of blood T cells in healthy people across ages. A second PCR of 7 to 11 cycles used a sample-barcoded 5' primer and a J-beta primer mix. TCRdb reprocessed the 5' RACE reads with MiXCR, giving one entry per CDR3 protein. This sample has around 580,000 distinct CDR3 sequences; around half occur once, and the top ten carry under 30%. The source of this sequence is a man older than 75 in good health. Sequenced material: blood.

CDR3 nucleotide sequence: TGTGCCACGCATCCCGGGACTAGCGGAGAAGGGGACTACGAGCAGTACTTC. Protein: CATHPGTSGEGDYEQYF. The chain employs TRBV10-3 and TRBJ2-7, with TRBD2 identical over 11 bases. The length of the CDR3 is 17 residues. V lost 10 bases, J lost 3 bases, and 17 bases stayed unmatched. Germline assignment: CDR1 ENHRY and CDR2 SYGVKD.